Shown below are 13 T cell receptor beta chains from a single sample sequenced in a study of T cell repertoires in cytomegalovirus infection. TCRdb reprocessed the reads via MiXCR and lists one record per CDR3 protein. The profile shows roughly 730,000 distinct CDR3 sequences, around a third of them singletons. No antigen has been assigned to these receptors. The specimen comprised cultured PBMCs, sampled from culture after CMV antigen stimulation. These receptors were obtained from a human donor in good health (CMV status not recorded). Some clones in this sample may be carry-over from other donors' samples.

This clonotype was counted a few times. The chain has TRBV6-1 and TRBJ1-6; D remains unclear. Germline V gene data show CDR1 as MNHNS and CDR2 as SASEGT. The V end lost 10 bases, the J end lost 0 bases, and 10 bases lay between the germline ends. The CDR3 is made up of 14 amino acids. The CDR3 DNA reads as TGTGCCATACGGAGGAGCTCCTATAATTCACCCCTCCACTTT. Its translation: CAIRRSSYNSPLHF.

This chain joins TRBV2 and TRBJ2-5; 9 positions match TRBD1. The CDR3 has 16 residues. Germline V gives CDR1 SNHLY, CDR2 FYNNEI. The ends lost 6 bases at V and 3 bases at J; junction bases unmatched: 11. CDR3: CASRTYRGRREETQYF. DNA for the CDR3: TGTGCCAGCAGAACTTACAGGGGGCGCAGAGAAGAGACCCAGTACTTC.

This clonotype has more than one count but fewer than ten. This chain connects TRBV20-1 to TRBJ1-6; the D is unclear. With 3 bases removed from V and 9 bases from J, the gap between germline ends came to 15 bases. The CDR3 spans 14 residues. CDR1 DFQATT and CDR2 SNEGSKA come from the germline V gene (reference sequence). The CDR3 DNA follows: TGCAGTGCTAGCCTTCGAACCCTAGGTTCACCCCTCCACTTT. Protein: CSASLRTLGSPLHF.

The gene calls are TRBV11-2 and TRBJ2-3; 7 nucleotides match TRBD2. The V and J ends lost 8 bases and 0 bases, in that order; junction bases with no gene match: 2. Germline CDR1 is SGHAT and CDR2 is FQNNGV. The CDR3 contains 13 residues. The CDR3, as DNA: TGTGCCAGCTCAGCGGGAAGCACAGATACGCAGTATTTT. Translation: CASSAGSTDTQYF.

The chain joins TRBV12-5 to TRBJ2-1; D not certain. V lost 8 bases and J lost 2, with 7 bases in between. The germline CDR1 and CDR2 sequences are LGHNT and FRNRAP. The CDR3 runs 12 residues. Here the CDR3 reads CASSGTYNEQFF. In DNA, the CDR3 is TGTGCTAGTTCAGGAACCTACAATGAGCAGTTCTTC. Full variable domain (outside the CDR3, taken from reference TRBV12-5 and TRBJ2-1): DARVTQTPRHKVTEMGQEVTMRCQPILGHNTVFWYRQTMMQGLELLAYFRNRAPLDDSGMPKDRFSAEMPDATLATLKIQPSEPRDSAVYFCASSGTYNEQFFGPGTRLTVL.

The chain carries TRBV2 and TRBJ1-1, with a tentative D call TRBD1 (5 bases). In germline, CDR1 is SNHLY, CDR2 FYNNEI. The CDR3 length is 13 residues. The V end was cut by 8 bases, the J end by 4 bases, with 14 bases between. The CDR3 nucleotides are TGTGCCAGCGGGGGAGAATTTGCCACTGAAGCTTTCTTT. Its protein product is CASGGEFATEAFF.

This clonotype came up once. The chain's CDR3 is CASSQTSGRASEQFF. CDR3 coding DNA: TGTGCCAGCAGCCAGACTAGCGGGAGAGCTTCTGAGCAGTTCTTC. The chain carries TRBV5-4 and TRBJ2-1, with 12 nucleotides matching TRBD2. The CDR3 loop spans 15 amino acids. The V gene end was trimmed by 4 bases and the J gene end by 9 bases; junction bases not matched to a gene: 8. Germline V gene sequence: CDR1 SGHNT, CDR2 YYREEE (reference sequence).

The chain recombines TRBV11-2 with TRBJ2-3; 7 nucleotides align to TRBD2. Germline CDR1 is SGHAT and CDR2 is FQNNGV. V lost 5 bases, J lost 5 bases, and 4 bases stayed unmatched. The CDR3 loop spans 13 amino acids. Here the CDR3 DNA reads TGTGCCAGCAGCCCACTAGCGTTAGATACGCAGTATTTT. As protein: CASSPLALDTQYF.

This clonotype was counted many times. The chain has TRBV7-2 and TRBJ2-3; 7 bases are shared with TRBD2. CDR1 and CDR2 (germline): SGHTA, FQGNSA. J was trimmed by 5 bases and V by 5 bases; bases with no gene match: 7. This CDR3 region has 14 residues. CDR3 DNA: TGTGCCAGCAGCCCAAGACTAGCAATAGATACGCAGTATTTT. Its protein product is CASSPRLAIDTQYF.

The chain employs TRBV19 and TRBJ2-1; TRBD2 agrees at 10 bases. The CDR3 loop spans 17 amino acids. Unmatched junction bases numbered 12, after V lost 3 bases and J lost 7 bases. Germline V gives CDR1 LNHDA, CDR2 SQIVND (reference sequence). CDR3: CASSMTSRLAGVNEQFF. The DNA for the CDR3 is TGTGCCAGTAGTATGACGTCCCGGCTAGCGGGAGTTAATGAGCAGTTCTTC.

This chain joins TRBV4-3 and TRBJ1-6, with a possible D match to TRBD1 (6 bases). The germline V gene has CDR1 LGHNA and CDR2 YSLEER. Trimming cost V 6 bases and J 10 bases, with 13 bases left between them. This CDR3 contains 13 residues. The CDR3 DNA follows: TGCGCCAGCAGACTTAACAGGGAATCACCCCTCCACTTT. Translating it yields CASRLNRESPLHF.

This clonotype appeared a few times. The chain is built from TRBV20-1 and TRBJ2-3; 8 bases align to TRBD2. Losses at the gene ends were 7 bases for V and 6 bases for J; bases not matched to a gene: 18. There are 16 residues in the CDR3. Germline-derived CDR1 and CDR2 are DFQATT and SNEGSKA (reference sequence). The CDR3 reads CSVSGSGGPLGDTQYF. The CDR3 DNA is TGCAGTGTATCCGGGTCGGGGGGGCCCCTAGGGGATACGCAGTATTTT.

The chain recombines TRBV12-3 or TRBV12-4 with TRBJ2-5; D is perhaps TRBD1 or TRBD2 (5 bases each). V lost 6 bases and J 4 bases, leaving 12 bases between the germline ends. This CDR3 comprises 13 residues. This CDR3 reads CASRRGVRETQYF. In DNA form, the CDR3 reads TGTGCCAGCAGAAGGGGAGTTCGAGAGACCCAGTACTTC.